A selection of T cell receptor beta chains follows, all from one sample in a study of beta chain features in type 1 diabetes. Repertoires were generated with immunoSEQ multiplex PCR, while TCRdb's copy carries only in-frame clones and drops some. The data hold about 150,000 clones, with 8.5% to 14% observed a single time. Material: central memory CD4+ T cells from blood. The receptors here all came from a young man in good health. CDR3s include the opening cysteine and the closing phenylalanine or tryptophan. D genes are given only for firm matches. For some rows the clone size is stated as once, few or many, or as a class when expanded; others skip it.

v_gene,j_gene,d_gene,abundance,CDR3aa,CDR3nt
TRBV19,TRBJ2-6,NA,NA,CASSMGIASGANVLTF,TGTGCCAGTAGTATGGGTATAGCCTCTGGGGCCAACGTCCTGACTTTC
TRBV9,TRBJ1-4,TRBD1,NA,CASSPGGQGVRKLFF,TGTGCCAGCAGCCCGGGGGGACAGGGAGTGCGAAAACTGTTTTTT
TRBV7-9,TRBJ1-2,NA,many,CASEGPYYGYTF,TGTGCCAGCGAGGGACCGTACTATGGCTACACCTTC
TRBV7-2,TRBJ1-2,TRBD1,few,CASSTRGTGSDHGYTF,TGTGCCAGCAGCACCAGAGGGACAGGGAGTGATCATGGCTACACCTTC
TRBV4-3,TRBJ1-4,NA,few,CASSQEAAGPASTNEKLFF,TGCGCCAGCAGCCAAGAGGCGGCGGGACCCGCATCAACTAATGAAAAACTGTTTTTT
TRBV28,TRBJ1-2,NA,NA,CATHEELGNTF,TGTGCCACCCATGAGGAACTCGGGAACACCTTC
TRBV6-5,TRBJ2-7,TRBD1,few,CASRNGQAYEQYF,TGTGCCAGCAGAAACGGACAGGCCTACGAGCAGTACTTC
TRBV20-1,TRBJ1-2,NA,few,CSATSGIGYTF,TGCAGTGCTACATCAGGGATTGGCTACACCTTC
TRBV29-1,TRBJ2-5,NA,NA,CSVDAGMGGETQYF,TGCAGCGTTGACGCGGGTATGGGGGGAGAGACCCAGTACTTC
TRBV2,TRBJ1-1,NA,NA,CASSGHLEAFF,TGTGCCAGCAGTGGACATCTTGAAGCTTTCTTT
TRBV29-1,TRBJ1-2,NA,NA,CSVRGDGYTF,TGCAGCGTTCGTGGGGATGGCTACACCTTC
TRBV6-6,TRBJ2-2,NA,NA,CASSYVRDTGELFF,TGTGCCAGCAGTTACGTTAGGGACACCGGGGAGCTGTTTTTT
TRBV29-1,TRBJ1-1,TRBD1,few,CSVEVGQRNTEAFF,TGCAGCGTTGAAGTGGGACAGAGGAACACTGAAGCTTTCTTT
TRBV10-2,TRBJ2-5,TRBD1,NA,CASWTGEETQYF,TGCGCCAGCTGGACAGGAGAGGAGACCCAGTACTTC
TRBV4-2,TRBJ1-2,NA,few,CASSLAGIDGYTF,TGTGCCAGCAGCTTGGCAGGGATCGATGGCTACACCTTC
TRBV15,TRBJ2-1,NA,few,CATSRARGEEQFF,TGTGCCACCAGCAGAGCCCGGGGAGAGGAGCAGTTCTTC